The sequence of this TCR beta chain was determined in a study of graft-versus-host responses after intestinal transplantation. Study in general: Multivisceral, liver-intestinal, or isolated intestinal transplants were given to recipients. All recipients got anti-thymocyte globulin induction, then tacrolimus and steroids for approximately 3 years. Points from the study as a whole: Analysis identified GvH clones in recipient marrow, with some appearing first in ileum or blood.

This clone was seen a single time. Its specificity is unknown. Only in-frame clones appear in the TCRdb table, and some are missing; sequencing was by immunoSEQ multiplex PCR. The table includes 20,000 or so clones, 70% to 90% detected once. The sequencing here drew on PBMCs, taken approximately 450 days after intestinal transplant. The sequence was obtained from a human patient who received an intestinal transplant, so some T cells may come from the graft donor.

CDR3 bases: TGCGCCAGCAGCAGGGACAGGGTGGGCACAGATACGCAGTATTTT. Translation: CASSRDRVGTDTQYF. The J gene is TRBJ2-3, the V gene TRBV5-1, with 9 bases fitting TRBD1. The CDR3 length is 15 residues. Trimming cost V 4 bases and J 1 base; bases outside gene matches: 4. Germline CDR1 is SGHRS and CDR2 is YFSETQ.